The sequence of this T cell receptor beta chain was determined in a study of human T cells and chemical hapten exposure. On the study more broadly: On roughly 2 cm by roughly 2 cm of upper inner arm skin, sensitization was performed with 2% DPC. Study observations and caveats: Relative to controls, expanded TCRs formed significantly more large CDR3 similarity clusters.

Regarding time point: patch test 2, 6 weeks after DPC sensitization. Treatment noted: therapeutic diphenylcyclopropenone sensitization with weekly scalp DPC. The starting material, unfractionated whole blood, was used for total RNA extraction. TCRdb passed the RACE reads through MiXCR, listing each CDR3 protein once. The repertoire consists of roughly 43,000 distinct CDR3 sequences, with 9.5% to 10% occurring once and the leading ten covering about 14%. Trimming cost V 1 base and J 7 bases, with 10 bases left between them. Germline CDR1 and CDR2: MGHDK and SYGVNS. The CDR3 runs 13 residues. This clonotype was observed at least ten times. Antigen unknown.

Sequencing was performed on whole blood, taken in connection with sensitization to the hapten diphenylcyclopropenone (DPC). This clonotype was obtained from a woman in her thirties with alopecia areata. Some clones in this sample may be carry-over from other donors' samples. The chain combines TRBV25-1 with TRBJ1-2; TRBD1 might be the D (5 bases). The CDR3 is CASSELGAGGYTF. As DNA, the CDR3 is TGTGCCAGCAGTGAATTAGGGGCCGGTGGCTACACCTTC.